This T cell receptor (beta chain) was observed in a study of spatial heterogeneity in lung cancer. As for the study in general: For the average unique TCR and UMI combination, more than 9.5 occurrences appeared in raw reads. The study, taken as a whole, reports: The number of expanded tumor alpha and beta chains correlated with mutation number.

This clonotype showed up many times. The antigen remains unidentified. Time point described: sample taken at primary tumor resection. Tumor, nontumor lung or frozen PBMC supplied whole RNA, sequenced without sorting. In TCRdb, the 5' RACE reads were re-called with MiXCR into one record per CDR3 protein. The repertoire has approximately 94,000 distinct CDR3 sequences, under 4.5% of them found once; the top ten carry roughly 20%. The germline V gene has CDR1 DFQATT and CDR2 SNEGSKA (reference sequence). Trimming removed 4 bases from V and 4 bases from J, with 16 bases in between. The CDR3 loop spans 14 amino acids.

This chain links TRBV20-1 with TRBJ2-5; tentative D call: TRBD2 (6 bases). The TCR comes from a male donor with early-stage non-small cell lung cancer. Source: lung tumor tissue, taken at surgery. CDR3 loop: CSAKDRKRVETQYF. The CDR3 nucleotides are TGCAGTGCTAAGGATCGGAAGCGGGTAGAGACCCAGTACTTC.